The T cell receptor (beta chain) described here comes from a study of cytomegalovirus exposure and HLA in healthy donors. Study results and limitations: The study had only CMV serostatus as immune exposure information. The study dropped some indistinguishable V segments, TRBV6-2 and TRBV6-3 among them.

Concerning this clone: Its antigen is as yet unknown.

Vbeta (60) and Jbeta (13) primers were used in the PCR. Profiled with immunoSEQ multiplex PCR; TCRdb holds only in-frame clones, not every one. Here the sample table reports 130,000 or so clones. Trimming pared 4 bases from V and 3 bases from J, leaving 12 bases between. There are 14 residues in the CDR3. Germline V CDR1 and CDR2: LGHNA, YSLEER. The clonotype was recovered from a woman in her thirties or forties in good health and CMV-seronegative. V and J are TRBV4-3 and TRBJ2-5; TRBD1 might be the D (5 bases). The material sequenced was PBMCs. CDR3 amino acids: CASSRQGGEETQYF. The CDR3 DNA reads as TGCGCCAGCAGCCGCCAGGGTGGCGAAGAGACCCAGTACTTC.